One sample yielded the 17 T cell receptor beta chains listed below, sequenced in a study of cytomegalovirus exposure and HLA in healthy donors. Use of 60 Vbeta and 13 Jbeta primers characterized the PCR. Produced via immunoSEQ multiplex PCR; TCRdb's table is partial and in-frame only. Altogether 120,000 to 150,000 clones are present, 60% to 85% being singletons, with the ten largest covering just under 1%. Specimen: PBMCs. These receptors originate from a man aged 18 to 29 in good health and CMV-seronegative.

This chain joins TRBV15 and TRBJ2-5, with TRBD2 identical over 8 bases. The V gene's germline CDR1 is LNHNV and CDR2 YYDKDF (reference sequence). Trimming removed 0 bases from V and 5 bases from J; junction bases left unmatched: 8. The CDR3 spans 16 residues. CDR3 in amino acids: CATSRDFRGGRETQYF. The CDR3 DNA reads TGTGCCACCAGCAGAGATTTCCGGGGGGGTAGGGAGACCCAGTACTTC.

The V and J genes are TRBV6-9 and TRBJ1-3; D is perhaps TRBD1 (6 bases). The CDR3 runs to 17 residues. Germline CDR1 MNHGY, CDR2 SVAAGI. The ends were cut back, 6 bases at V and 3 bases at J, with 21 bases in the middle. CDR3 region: CASSGGAGEGGGNTIYF. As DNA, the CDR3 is TGTGCCAGCAGCGGGGGGGCAGGGGAAGGAGGTGGAAACACCATATATTTT.

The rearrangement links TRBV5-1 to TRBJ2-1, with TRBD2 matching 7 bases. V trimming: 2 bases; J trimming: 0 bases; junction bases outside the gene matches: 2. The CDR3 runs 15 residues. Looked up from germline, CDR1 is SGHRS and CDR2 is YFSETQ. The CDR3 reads CASSFGGGSYNEQFF. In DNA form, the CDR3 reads TGCGCCAGCAGCTTTGGCGGGGGCTCCTACAATGAGCAGTTCTTC.

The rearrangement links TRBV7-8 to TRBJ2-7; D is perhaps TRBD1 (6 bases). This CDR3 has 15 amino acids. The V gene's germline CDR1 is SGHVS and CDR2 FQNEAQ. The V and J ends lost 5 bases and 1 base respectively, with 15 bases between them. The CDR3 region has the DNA TGTGCCAGCAGCAATAGGGACACCCTATCCTACGAGCAGTACTTC. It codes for CASSNRDTLSYEQYF.

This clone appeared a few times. CDR3 sequence: CASSQGDTDTEAFF. In DNA form, the CDR3 reads TGTGCCAGCAGCCAAGGGGACACAGACACTGAAGCTTTCTTT. The rearrangement uses TRBV4-2 and TRBJ1-1, with D tentatively TRBD1 (6 bases). The V and J ends lost 1 base and 3 bases respectively, with 9 bases between them. The CDR3 runs 14 residues. Germline lookup yields CDR1 LGHNA and CDR2 YNFKEQ.

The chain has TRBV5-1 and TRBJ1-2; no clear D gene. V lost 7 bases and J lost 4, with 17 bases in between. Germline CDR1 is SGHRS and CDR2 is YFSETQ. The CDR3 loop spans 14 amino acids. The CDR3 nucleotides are TGCGCCAGCCGAGCGGGCTGGGATGTCTATGGCTACACCTTC. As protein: CASRAGWDVYGYTF.

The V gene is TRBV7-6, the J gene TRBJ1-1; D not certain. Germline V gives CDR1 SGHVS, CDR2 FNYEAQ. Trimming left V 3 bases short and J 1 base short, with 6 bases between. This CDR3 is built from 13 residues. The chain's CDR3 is CASSFRRNTEAFF. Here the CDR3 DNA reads TGTGCCAGCAGCTTCAGGCGGAACACTGAAGCTTTCTTT.

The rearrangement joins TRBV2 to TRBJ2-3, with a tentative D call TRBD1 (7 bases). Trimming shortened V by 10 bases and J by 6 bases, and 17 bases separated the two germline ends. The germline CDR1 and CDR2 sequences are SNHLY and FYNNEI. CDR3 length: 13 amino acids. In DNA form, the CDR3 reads TGTGCCATAATGGTCAGGGGGGTTGATACGCAGTATTTT. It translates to CAIMVRGVDTQYF.

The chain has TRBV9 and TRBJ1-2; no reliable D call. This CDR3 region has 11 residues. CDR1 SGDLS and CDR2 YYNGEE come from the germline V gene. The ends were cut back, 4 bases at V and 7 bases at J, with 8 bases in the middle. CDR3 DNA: TGTGCCAGCAGCTCCCGGGGTGGCTACACCTTC. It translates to CASSSRGGYTF.

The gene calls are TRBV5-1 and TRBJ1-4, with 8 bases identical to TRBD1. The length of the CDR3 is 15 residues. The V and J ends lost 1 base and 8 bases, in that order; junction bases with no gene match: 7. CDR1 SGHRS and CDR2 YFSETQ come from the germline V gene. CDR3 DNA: TGCGCCAGCAGCTTGAACTCAGGGGGCGACGAAAAACTGTTTTTT. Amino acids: CASSLNSGGDEKLFF. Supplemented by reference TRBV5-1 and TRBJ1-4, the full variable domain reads KAGVTQTPRYLIKTRGQQVTLSCSPISGHRSVSWYQQTPGQGLQFLFEYFSETQRNKGNFPGRFSGRQFSNSRSEMNVSTLELGDSALYLCASSLNSGGDEKLFFGSGTQLSVL.

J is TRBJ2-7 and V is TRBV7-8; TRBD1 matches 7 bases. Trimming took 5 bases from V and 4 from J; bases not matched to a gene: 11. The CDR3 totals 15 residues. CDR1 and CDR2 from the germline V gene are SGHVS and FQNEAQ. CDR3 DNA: TGTGCCAGCAGCCCCCGGACAGGCCCCCCTTACGAGCAGTACTTC. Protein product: CASSPRTGPPYEQYF.

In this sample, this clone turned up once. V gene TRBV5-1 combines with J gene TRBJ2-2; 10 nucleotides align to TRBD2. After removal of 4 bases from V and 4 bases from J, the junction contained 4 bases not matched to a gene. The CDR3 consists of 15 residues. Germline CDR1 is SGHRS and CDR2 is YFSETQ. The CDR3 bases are TGCGCCAGCAGCATACTAGCGGGGATCACCGGGGAGCTGTTTTTT. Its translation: CASSILAGITGELFF.

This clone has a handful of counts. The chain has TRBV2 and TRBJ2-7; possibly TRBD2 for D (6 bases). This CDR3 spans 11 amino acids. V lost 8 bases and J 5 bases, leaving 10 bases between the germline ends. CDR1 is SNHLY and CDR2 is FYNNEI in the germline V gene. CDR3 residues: CASLGGNEQYF. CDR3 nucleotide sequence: TGTGCCAGCCTTGGGGGGAACGAGCAGTACTTC.

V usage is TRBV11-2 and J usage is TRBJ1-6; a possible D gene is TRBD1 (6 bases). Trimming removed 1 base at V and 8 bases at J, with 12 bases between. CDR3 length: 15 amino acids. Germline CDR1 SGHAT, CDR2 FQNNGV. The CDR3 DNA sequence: TGTGCCAGCAGCTTAGTTTCGGCAGGGGATTCACCCCTCCACTTT. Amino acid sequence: CASSLVSAGDSPLHF.

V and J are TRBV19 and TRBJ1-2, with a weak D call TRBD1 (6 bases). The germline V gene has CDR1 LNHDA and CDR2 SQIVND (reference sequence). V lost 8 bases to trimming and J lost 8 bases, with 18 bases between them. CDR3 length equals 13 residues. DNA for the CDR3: TGTGCCAGTTCTCAGGACCGAGGGGGAGGCTACACCTTC. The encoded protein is CASSQDRGGGYTF.

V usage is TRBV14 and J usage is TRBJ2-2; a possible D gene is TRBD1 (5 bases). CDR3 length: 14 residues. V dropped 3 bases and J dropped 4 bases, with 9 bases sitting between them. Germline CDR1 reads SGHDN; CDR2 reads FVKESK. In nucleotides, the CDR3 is TGTGCCAGCAGCCACAGGGAACCCACCGGGGAGCTGTTTTTT. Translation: CASSHREPTGELFF.

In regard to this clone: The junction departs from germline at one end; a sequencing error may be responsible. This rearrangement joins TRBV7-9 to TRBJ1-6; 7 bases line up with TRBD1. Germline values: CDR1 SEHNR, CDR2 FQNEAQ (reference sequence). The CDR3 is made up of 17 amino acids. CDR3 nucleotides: TGTTCCAGCAGCAAGGGACAGACCAGCTCCTATAATTCACCCCTCCACTTT. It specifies CSSSKGQTSSYNSPLHF.